Presented here are 26 T cell receptor beta chains from one specimen sequenced in a study of molecular identifiers for immune sequencing clone quantification. MiXCR, applied by TCRdb to the PCR reads, yields one record per CDR3 protein. The sample lists roughly 630,000 distinct CDR3 sequences, 25% seen once, with 0.7% to 0.95% in the top ten. The source material was naive CD8+ T cells from blood, with Jurkat cell RNA spiked in. Subset reported: FACS-sorted CD8+CD4-CCR7+CD45RA+ naive T cells. The source of these receptors is a human donor in good health. Some libraries in this study had Jurkat cell RNA spiked in.

This clonotype was observed a few times. J is TRBJ2-7 and V is TRBV9; D is undetermined. Trimming stripped 0 bases from V and 4 bases from J, with 8 bases between. The CDR3 is made up of 13 amino acids. Germline V gene data show CDR1 as SGDLS and CDR2 as YYNGEE. In DNA form, the CDR3 reads TGTGCCAGCAGCGTAGGCGACAAGTACGAGCAGTACTTC. Translated: CASSVGDKYEQYF.

Only a few counts were recorded for this clonotype. This chain links TRBV11-2 with TRBJ2-5; 14 bases map to TRBD2. The CDR3 covers 17 residues. CDR1 and CDR2 from the germline V gene are SGHAT and FQNNGV. V lost 1 base to trimming and J lost 6 bases; unmatched junction nucleotides: 7. CDR3 residues: CASSLGLAGGLGKTQYF. The CDR3 DNA reads TGTGCCAGCAGCTTAGGACTAGCGGGAGGGCTCGGGAAGACCCAGTACTTC.

This clonotype was observed at least ten times. V usage is TRBV6-5 and J usage is TRBJ1-4; D is uncertain. The CDR3 totals 13 residues. V dropped 0 bases and J dropped 8 bases, with 7 bases sitting between them. CDR1 is MNHEY and CDR2 is SVGAGI in the germline V gene. The CDR3 region has the DNA TGTGCCAGCAGTTACTCAGGGCTAGAAAAACTGTTTTTT. Translating gives CASSYSGLEKLFF.

This clonotype was seen at least ten times. The chain employs TRBV14 and TRBJ2-3, with 8 nucleotides matching TRBD2. Germline CDR1 reads SGHDN; CDR2 reads FVKESK. The CDR3 spans 17 residues. The V and J ends lost 0 bases and 4 bases, in that order; junction bases with no gene match: 9. CDR3: CASSQDLGLAYADTQYF. CDR3 DNA sequence: TGTGCCAGCAGCCAAGATCTTGGACTAGCTTATGCAGATACGCAGTATTTT.

For this clonotype: At one of its ends the junction is not consistent with the germline gene, which may arise from a read error. V is TRBV12-3 or TRBV12-4 and J is TRBJ2-2; either TRBD1 or TRBD2 may fit D (5 bases each). The CDR3 loop spans 16 amino acids. The CDR3 is CASNHFGQANTGELVF. Written as DNA, the CDR3 is TGTGCCAGCAACCACTTCGGACAAGCGAACACCGGGGAGCTGGTTTTT.

As concerns this clonotype: A junction end diverges from the germline sequence, so it may reflect a read error. This chain uses TRBV12-3 or TRBV12-4 with TRBJ2-3; 10 bases align to TRBD2. CDR3 size: 19 residues. CDR3 sequence: CASISSGVLAGIRTDMQYF. The CDR3, as DNA: TGTGCCAGCATCTCCTCAGGGGTACTAGCGGGGATAAGGACAGATATGCAGTATTTT.

The rearrangement uses TRBV15 and TRBJ2-5, with 7 bases lining up with TRBD2. The V gene's germline CDR1 is LNHNV and CDR2 YYDKDF (reference sequence). The CDR3 is 15 amino acids. V trimming: 3 bases; J trimming: 5 bases; junction bases outside the gene matches: 9. The CDR3 nucleotides read TGTGCCACCAGCAGGGGGGGGACCCCGCCCGAGACCCAGTACTTC. Amino acids: CATSRGGTPPETQYF.

In its sample, this clonotype was seen many times. This chain uses TRBV5-4 with TRBJ1-1; TRBD1 aligns across 8 bases. Looked up from germline, CDR1 is SGHNT and CDR2 is YYREEE (reference sequence). There are 13 residues in the CDR3. The ends lost 4 bases at V and 6 bases at J; junction bases unmatched: 5. This chain's CDR3 is CASSQTGDAEAFF. The CDR3 nucleotides are TGTGCCAGCAGCCAGACAGGGGACGCTGAAGCTTTCTTT.

Note on this clonotype: The junction and the germline gene differ at one end; a read error may be behind it. The chain combines TRBV6-4 with TRBJ1-4; D may be TRBD1 (5 bases). There are 15 residues in the CDR3. In germline, CDR1 is MRHNA, CDR2 SNTAGT. The CDR3, as DNA: TGTGCCAGCAGTCCTACCGGGACCGGTAATGAAAAACTGGTTTTT. Residues: CASSPTGTGNEKLVF.

The chain uses TRBV6-5 and TRBJ1-5, with D unresolved. Trimming stripped 2 bases from V and 7 bases from J, with 9 bases between. CDR3 length: 13 amino acids. From germline, CDR1 is MNHEY and CDR2 SVGAGI. CDR3 sequence reads: CASSYAPGQPQHF. CDR3 DNA: TGTGCCAGCAGTTACGCCCCAGGCCAGCCCCAGCATTTT.

Notes on this clonotype: Sequence at one end of the junction differs from germline and may be a read error. V usage is TRBV7-2 and J usage is TRBJ2-7; a weak D match, TRBD2 (6 bases). Germline V lookup: CDR1 SGHTA, CDR2 FQGNSA. This CDR3 contains 15 residues. The CDR3: CASSLGDSWTYQQYF. CDR3 nucleotide sequence: TGTGCCAGCAGCCTAGGGGACTCCTGGACCTACCAGCAGTACTTC.

J is TRBJ2-7 and V is TRBV7-2; TRBD1 is a possible D gene (6 bases). V was shortened by 1 base and J by 6 bases, with 16 bases between the two germline ends. The CDR3 consists of 15 residues. Germline V gives CDR1 SGHTA, CDR2 FQGNSA. The CDR3 DNA is TGTGCCAGCAGCTTAGGCCTCTCAGGGGCGTTCGAGCAGTACTTC. Residues: CASSLGLSGAFEQYF.

This rearrangement joins TRBV11-2 to TRBJ2-7; 7 nucleotides agree with TRBD1. Germline CDR1 is SGHAT and CDR2 is FQNNGV. This CDR3 has 13 amino acids. The ends lost 7 bases at V and 4 bases at J; junction bases unmatched: 7. The CDR3 loop reads CASTLGGSYEQYF. CDR3 DNA sequence: TGTGCCAGCACCCTAGGGGGCTCATACGAGCAGTACTTC.

The J gene is TRBJ1-4, the V gene TRBV5-6; 8 bases are a match to TRBD1. J was trimmed by 7 bases and V by 1 base; bases with no gene match: 3. CDR3 length: 14 residues. The germline gives CDR1 SGHDT, CDR2 YYEEEE. The CDR3 DNA is TGTGCCAGCAGCTTGCAGGGGGCGGTTGAAAAACTGTTTTTT. Protein: CASSLQGAVEKLFF.

There are many counts of this clonotype. The rearrangement joins TRBV15 to TRBJ1-1; D remains unclear. Trimming took 0 bases from V and 0 from J, leaving 14 bases between them. The germline gives CDR1 LNHNV, CDR2 YYDKDF (reference sequence). This CDR3 has 17 amino acids. The CDR3 region is CATSRDPLPPMNTEAFF. In DNA, the CDR3 is TGTGCCACCAGCAGAGATCCCCTTCCCCCCATGAACACTGAAGCTTTCTTT.

The chain is built from TRBV19 and TRBJ1-1; D may be TRBD1 (5 bases). Trimming left V 3 bases short and J 5 bases short, with 16 bases between. Germline CDR1 and CDR2: LNHDA and SQIVND (reference sequence). This CDR3 spans 15 amino acids. CDR3 loop: CASSIAETVDTEAFF. The CDR3 nucleotides are TGTGCCAGTAGTATCGCCGAGACAGTAGATACTGAAGCTTTCTTT.

This clonotype occurred many times. V gene TRBV9 combines with J gene TRBJ2-5, with a possible D match to TRBD1 (5 bases). The ends were cut back, 2 bases at V and 1 base at J, with 24 bases in the middle. CDR1 and CDR2 from the germline V gene are SGDLS and YYNGEE. The CDR3 runs to 19 residues. Written as DNA, the CDR3 is TGTGCCAGCAGCGTTCTGGCAGCCCAAGGAAGGGGTAGCCAAGAGACCCAGTACTTC. As protein: CASSVLAAQGRGSQETQYF.

V and J are TRBV4-3 and TRBJ1-6; 7 nucleotides line up with TRBD1. CDR3 length: 17 residues. The germline V gene has CDR1 LGHNA and CDR2 YSLEER. V trimming: 3 bases; J trimming: 0 bases; junction bases outside the gene matches: 5. CDR3 region: CASSQKTGSSYNSPLHF. CDR3 sequence (DNA): TGCGCCAGCAGCCAGAAGACAGGGAGCTCCTATAATTCACCCCTCCACTTT.

The chain employs TRBV19 and TRBJ2-3; the D gene is possibly TRBD2 (5 bases). The V gene's germline CDR1 is LNHDA and CDR2 SQIVND (reference sequence). Trimming took 7 bases from V and 2 from J, leaving 10 bases between them. CDR3 length: 13 residues. The DNA for the CDR3 is TGTGCCAGTATGGGAGCTCACACAGATACGCAGTATTTT. Translated: CASMGAHTDTQYF.

V and J are TRBV7-6 and TRBJ2-7; TRBD2 matches at 12 bases. This CDR3 has 18 amino acids. The V and J ends lost 5 bases and 0 bases, in that order; junction bases with no gene match: 11. Germline V lookup: CDR1 SGHVS, CDR2 FNYEAQ. The CDR3 is CASSPGLAGRAYSYEQYF. The CDR3 nucleotides are TGTGCCAGCAGCCCCGGACTAGCGGGACGTGCCTACTCCTACGAGCAGTACTTC.

The sample holds a few counts of this clonotype. The chain employs TRBV19 and TRBJ2-5; D gene ambiguous. Trimming removed 6 bases at V and 5 bases at J, with 19 bases between. The germline CDR1 and CDR2 sequences are LNHDA and SQIVND (reference sequence). CDR3 size: 15 residues. This CDR3 reads CASRLSDRRLETQYF. The CDR3 DNA is TGTGCCAGTAGGCTTTCGGACCGCCGGCTGGAGACCCAGTACTTC.

This clonotype was counted a few times. The chain carries TRBV7-9 and TRBJ2-1; the D is unclear. Germline V gene sequence: CDR1 SEHNR, CDR2 FQNEAQ (reference sequence). Trimming left V 1 base short and J 0 bases short, with 10 bases between. The length of the CDR3 is 16 residues. CDR3 protein: CASSLGSVSSYNEQFF. CDR3 nucleotides: TGTGCCAGCAGCTTAGGCTCTGTGAGCTCCTACAATGAGCAGTTCTTC. The variable domain in full, completed from reference TRBV7-9 and TRBJ2-1, reads DTGVSQNPRHKITKRGQNVTFRCDPISEHNRLYWYRQTLGQGPEFLTYFQNEAQLEKSRLLSDRFSAERPKGSFSTLEIQRTEQGDSAMYLCASSLGSVSSYNEQFFGPGTRLTVL.

Points on this clonotype: A much larger clone differs by one base, so this may be a read error. The chain combines TRBV15 with TRBJ2-3; TRBD2 matches at 8 bases. Germline V gene sequence: CDR1 LNHNV, CDR2 YYDKDF (reference sequence). Trimming at V came to 5 bases and at J to 4 bases, leaving 11 bases not matched to a gene. The CDR3 runs 16 residues. The CDR3 nucleotides read TGTGCCACCAGCTCCCGGGGTAGCGGGGTCCCAGATACGCAGTATTTT. Translating it yields CATSSRGSGVPDTQYF.

This clonotype was found a few times. This chain uses TRBV28 with TRBJ2-7, with 7 bases that match TRBD1. CDR3 length: 15 residues. CDR1 MDHEN and CDR2 SYDVKM come from the germline V gene. V trimming: 2 bases; J trimming: 3 bases; junction bases outside the gene matches: 7. CDR3 in DNA: TGTGCCAGCAGTTTACTCAGGACAGGATACTACGAGCAGTACTTC. Its translation: CASSLLRTGYYEQYF.

This clonotype showed up many times. The chain has TRBV6-2 or TRBV6-3 and TRBJ2-5; the match to TRBD2 covers 13 bases. After removal of 7 bases from V and 2 bases from J, the junction contained 7 bases not matched to a gene. The length of the CDR3 is 16 residues. Germline CDR1 is MNHEY and CDR2 is SVGEGT. This chain's CDR3 is CASTIGLAGVQETQYF. CDR3 coding DNA: TGTGCCAGCACCATAGGACTAGCGGGAGTGCAAGAGACCCAGTACTTC.

The J gene is TRBJ1-2, the V gene TRBV20-1, with 9 nucleotides matching TRBD1. The CDR3 is 15 residues long. Germline values: CDR1 DFQATT, CDR2 SNEGSKA (reference sequence). Germline trimming cut 2 bases from V and 6 bases from J; bases unmatched to any gene: 10. The CDR3 coding sequence is TGCAGTGCTAGACCGATAGACAGGGGGGTCCATGGCTACACCTTC. This encodes CSARPIDRGVHGYTF.